This T cell receptor (beta chain) was retrieved from a study of cytomegalovirus exposure and HLA in healthy donors (dated by TCRdb to the late 2010s). With regard to the full study: An earlier analysis of more than 550 of the donors reported around 280 Gb of sequence data and 95 million to 140 million unique TCR beta sequences obtained from about 179 million T cells. Approximately 310 gigabases of sequencing data and tens of millions of unique TCR sequences were included in an early release covering roughly 700 HLA-typed donors. The study aimed to test whether cataloging public T cell receptors could reveal signatures of past pathogen exposure. Of the roughly 420 genotyped donors, 80% to 90% were placed in the genetic ancestry cluster associated with self-reported Caucasian donors. Class I and class II HLA loci were covered by the typing at four-digit resolution. All discovery cohort repertoires had been generated on a single sequencing platform. Because of strong linkage in the cohort, roughly five DR-DQ haplotypes were treated as single units for association and clustering. The study used immunosequencing to profile the T cell repertoires of some 600 subjects and linked those repertoires to cytomegalovirus serostatus. In addition to the first cohort of 500 to 850 subjects, a separate validation cohort of approximately 130 different subjects was used. Donor age, sex, ethnicity and CMV serostatus were compiled together with the repertoire data. In an earlier analysis of 500 to 650 of the donors, high-throughput TCR beta sequencing was used to judge whether each TCR beta V gene segment behaved as functional or pseudogenic. The number of typed donors differed by locus: about 629-630 for A, B, C, DRB1 and DQB1; approximately 520 for DQA1; around 610 for DPA1; and about 450 for DPB1. To predict cytomegalovirus infection status, the study combined high-throughput TCR immunosequencing, statistical association of individual TCRs with disease status, and machine learning. Rather than drawing on any new phenotypic data, the later analysis identified candidate immune exposures from TCR beta sequences and the way those sequences occurred across donors. Across 398 genotyped donors of the cohort, an average of roughly 250,000 unique TCR beta nucleotide sequences per donor were sequenced, and roughly 18% of those sequences were non-productive. To study patterns of TCR occurrence, a later analysis re-analyzed previously published TCR beta repertoires from several hundred donors and added high-resolution HLA genotyping. A later genetic analysis took genome-wide SNP genotypes for about three fifths of the 666 donors and used that subset as a discovery cohort.

Paper-wide results and their limitations: Most TCR sequences were seen in very few donors, while some public TCRs were found in many individuals. In a later analysis, the rate of TCR association differed among HLA loci, with DRB1 alleles having the most associated TCRs and HLA-C alleles having the fewest. A cluster of highly shared sequence variants was judged likely to represent a technical artifact of the sequencing pipeline. In vitro tests confirmed that a few of the cytomegalovirus-associated TCR beta chains recognize cytomegalovirus antigens. Linkage disequilibrium might explain the correlated functional status among segregating V segments, but an unknown experimental factor could not be excluded. The study listed approximately 150 TCR beta chains as associated with cytomegalovirus. The earlier analysis of some 560 of the donors excluded over 15 rarely observed V segments, including chromosome 9 orphons, because counts were too low. An association between a missense DCLRE1C variant and V-gene and J-gene trimming of TCR beta chains was found in a later genetic analysis and replicated in an independent cohort. Because HLA typing was missing for some donors at each locus, association tests included only the typed subset. According to a later analysis, most CMV-associated TCR beta chains appeared to be HLA-restricted, and the HLA associations seemed to be driven largely by CMV exposure. The classifier was reported to diagnose cytomegalovirus status with high specificity and sensitivity in both the original cohort and the validation cohort. An earlier analysis of approximately 600 of the donors showed that most TCR beta V segments appeared in productive rearrangements either about 87% or about 30% of the time, which broadly matched IMGT annotations. A further reported finding was that TCR beta sequences accurately predicted the HLA-A and HLA-B alleles for most subjects in the first cohort. A later analysis reported that several top co-occurrence clusters appeared linked to parvovirus B19, influenza, CMV and Epstein-Barr virus. Compared with the roughly 710-donor mean, donors in an Asian-associated ancestry cluster had fewer N-insertions in productive TCRs, according to a later genetic analysis. The authors suggested that the approach could potentially be extended to other disease states and immunological phenotypes. A later analysis associated about 18,000 TCR beta sequences with specific HLA alleles at a false discovery rate of 0.05. The only immune exposure information available for the cohort was CMV serostatus. Presence/absence analyses assumed roughly uniform sequencing depth across donors, an assumption that may not hold. In a later analysis, HLA-associated TCR beta chains were found to be more clonally expanded and to have lower generation probabilities than equally common non-associated chains. Assigning TCR associations to individual alleles was difficult when HLA alleles, especially DR and DQ, strongly co-occurred. The cohort was sequenced for TCR beta chains only, and without alpha or paired-chain data the features that could be detected were limited.

Note on this clone: Its antigen has not been determined. No clone much larger than this one lies a single base away; base qualities are absent.

The cohort comprised fewer than 700 healthy bone marrow donors. At the time of sampling, all cohort members were nominally healthy, though unrecorded immune exposures were likely present. The donor was CMV seronegative and was included in the group of under 450 seronegative cohort members. A peripheral blood sample was collected from each donor, and TCR beta sequencing was performed on peripheral blood mononuclear cells. Genomic DNA extraction from the blood cell samples was performed with the Qiagen DNeasy Blood Extraction Kit. The library was prepared using the immunoSEQ multiplex PCR assay. For the multiplex PCR, a mixture combining 60 forward primers for TCR Vbeta segments and 13 reverse primers for TCR Jbeta segments was used. The CDR3 region of rearranged TCR beta genes was amplified from genomic DNA by a multiplex PCR assay. The amplified TCR beta libraries were sequenced on the Illumina HiSeq System as 87-base-pair reads. In the source study's methods: A later analysis tallied tens of millions of unique TCR beta chains across the 666 repertoires, and some 10 million of those chains were shared by two or more donors. To remove PCR and sequencing errors, raw reads were error-corrected and collapsed into unique sequences using a nearest-neighbor algorithm that merged closely related sequences. V, D and J gene segments were assigned by aligning CDR3 sequences to IMGT reference sequences. For a sequence to be retained, a match of at least six nucleotides to both a V gene segment and a J gene segment was required. Rearrangements were called productive when the CDR3 lacked stop codons and stayed in frame with V and J; all others were non-productive. Following IMGT convention, CDR3 was defined as the stretch from the second conserved V-encoded cysteine to the conserved J-encoded phenylalanine. Sequences without an unambiguous match to a single V gene segment were excluded from the earlier analysis of a few hundred of the donors. An earlier analysis of 500 to 600 of the donors classified V segments as functional when productive rearrangements were above 56.7% and as segregating when the standard deviation between donors was above 5%. A statistical classification framework was built for diagnosing cytomegalovirus status from the catalog of TCR beta chain sequences. In a later analysis, TCR nucleotide sequences were compared against IMGT/GENE-DB human TR gene sequences so that V and J genes could be assigned. The TCRdist pipeline was used in a later analysis to assign CDR3 sequences and most-parsimonious VDJ recombination scenarios. In a later analysis, every TCR beta chain was defined by the combination of its CDR3 amino acid sequence and its V-gene family, and reads without a unique V-gene family were dropped. A later analysis removed nearly 600 highly shared, low-generation-probability nucleotide sequences to deal with suspected cross-contamination and a sequencing artifact. In a later analysis, a clonal expansion index was calculated for each public chain from normalized within-repertoire ranks of inferred template counts. Generation probabilities in a later analysis came from a VDJ recombination model fitted to out-of-frame rearrangements, and those results were checked against IGoR. A later analysis scored TCR-TCR, TCR-HLA and TCR-CMV co-occurrence with hypergeometric tests, applying a repertoire-size bias correction to TCR pairs. A later analysis estimated false discovery rates by permuting HLA or CMV assignments 20 times. In a later analysis, co-occurring TCRs were grouped using DBSCAN, and TCRdist sequence similarity was added for clustering within HLA-allele-positive subsets. For co-occurrence clustering, repertoires with fewer than 30,000 or more than 120,000 public chains were excluded, along with 5 or 6 repertoires with anomalous nucleotide sharing. This immuneACCESS table, as held by TCRdb, lists in-frame sequences with V and J called but not all clones. Of the missing ones, under half trace to an unresolved V gene in checked studies; the others have no known cause. V and J calls and clone size are given by that table; D and trimming were obtained from the DNA. The sample table shows nearly 200,000 clones, and about 89% are seen once. The top ten clonotypes cover over 1% of the sample.

Sequencing input: PBMCs. The receptor was isolated from a young man in good health and CMV-seronegative.

At the DNA level, the sequence is TGTGCCTCCTCTAACTATGGCTACACCTTC. This codes for CASSNYGYTF. The chain is made from TRBV30 and TRBJ1-2; the D gene is not confidently resolved. From its cysteine to its phenylalanine, the CDR3 spans 10 amino acids. Only the CDR3 DNA stays, 30 bases, in frame from base 1. The germline V gene (reference sequence) specifies GTSNPN as CDR1 and SVGIG as CDR2. A distance of 3 bases separates the germline ends of V and J, which lose 7 bases and 0 bases respectively.